Each of the 5 T cell receptor beta chains below was sequenced from the same sample in a study of regulatory T cells in long-lasting Graves disease. Sample time point: newly diagnosed GD, antithyroid drugs for less than 3 months. Scientists built the TCR library using RNA that was extracted from PBMCs. Arm-PCR of CDR3 regions and iRepertoire HTBI primers were the basis on which TCR beta libraries were built. In TCRdb, the multiplex PCR reads were re-called with MiXCR into one record per CDR3 protein. The table shows under 800,000 distinct CDR3 sequences, with roughly 15% occurring only once. These records were also assigned to another study, of T cells in Graves' hyperthyroidism and ophthalmopathy.

The sample consisted of peripheral blood mononuclear cells (PBMCs), taken at new diagnosis, from a patient treated with antithyroid drugs. The receptors stem from a woman aged 25 to 39 with Graves disease.

Remarks on this clonotype: A much larger clone sits a single nucleotide away, making a read error possible. This chain connects TRBV7-2 to TRBJ2-7, with 12 bases fitting TRBD1. Germline V gene lookup returns CDR1 SGHTA and CDR2 FQGNSA. The CDR3 totals 17 residues. CDR3 coding DNA: TGTGTCAGCAGCTCTCACCCGGGACAGGGGGCCTCCTACGAGCAGTACTTC. Protein sequence: CVSSSHPGQGASYEQYF.

Many counts were recorded for this clonotype. The chain combines TRBV19 with TRBJ1-2; D call uncertain. This CDR3 comprises 13 residues. The V gene's germline CDR1 is LNHDA and CDR2 SQIVND (reference sequence). V dropped 2 bases and J dropped 7 bases, with 11 bases sitting between them. The CDR3 bases are TGTGCCAGTAGTATAAGAGGCGAGAGTGGCTACACCTTC. Its translation is CASSIRGESGYTF.

This clonotype showed up many times. This chain uses TRBV5-1 with TRBJ2-7; D possibly uses TRBD1 or TRBD2 (6 bases each). Deletions cut 0 bases from V and 3 bases from J, with 13 bases between. Germline V lookup: CDR1 SGHRS, CDR2 YFSETQ. This CDR3 is built from 15 residues. Here the CDR3 reads CASSLGGDTNYEQYF. The DNA for the CDR3 is TGCGCCAGCAGCTTGGGCGGGGACACTAACTACGAGCAGTACTTC.

This clonotype appeared many times. V usage is TRBV12-3 or TRBV12-4 and J usage is TRBJ1-4, with D hard to call. Trimming took 8 bases from V and 6 from J, leaving 16 bases between them. There are 14 residues in the CDR3. Written as DNA, the CDR3 is TGTGCCAGCCGACTCGGGGAAGACTATGAAAAACTGTTTTTT. This translates into CASRLGEDYEKLFF.

In this sample, this clonotype turned up a few times. The V gene is TRBV9, the J gene TRBJ2-1; 7 bases fit TRBD2. There are 19 residues in the CDR3. Germline CDR1 SGDLS, CDR2 YYNGEE. The trim removed 1 base at V and 7 bases at J, leaving 20 bases unmatched. CDR3 residues: CASSVPPGRIGPAGNEQFF. The CDR3 coding sequence is TGTGCCAGCAGCGTACCACCGGGCCGTATTGGACCAGCGGGGAATGAGCAGTTCTTC.